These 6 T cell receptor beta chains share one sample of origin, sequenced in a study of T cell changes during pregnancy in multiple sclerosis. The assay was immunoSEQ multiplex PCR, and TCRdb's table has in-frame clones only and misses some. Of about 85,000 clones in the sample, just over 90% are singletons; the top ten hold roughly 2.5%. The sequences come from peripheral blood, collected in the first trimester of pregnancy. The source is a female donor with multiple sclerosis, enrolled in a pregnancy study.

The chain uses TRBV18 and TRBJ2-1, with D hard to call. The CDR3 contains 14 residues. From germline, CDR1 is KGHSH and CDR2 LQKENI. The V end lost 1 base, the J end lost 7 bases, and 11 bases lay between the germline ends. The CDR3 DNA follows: TGTGCCAGCTCACCACTCGACATCGGAAATGAGCAGTTCTTC. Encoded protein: CASSPLDIGNEQFF.

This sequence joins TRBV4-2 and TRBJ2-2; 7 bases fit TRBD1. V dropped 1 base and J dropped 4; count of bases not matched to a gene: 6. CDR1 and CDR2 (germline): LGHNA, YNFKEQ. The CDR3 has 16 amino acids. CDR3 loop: CASSQVTGEITGELFF. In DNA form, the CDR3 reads TGTGCCAGCAGCCAAGTCACAGGGGAGATCACCGGGGAGCTGTTTTTT.

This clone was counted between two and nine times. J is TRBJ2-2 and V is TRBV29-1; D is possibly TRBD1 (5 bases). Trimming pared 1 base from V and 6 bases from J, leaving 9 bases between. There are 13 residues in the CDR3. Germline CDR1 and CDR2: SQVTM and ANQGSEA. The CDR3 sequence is CSVEVWGAGELFF. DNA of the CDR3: TGCAGCGTTGAAGTCTGGGGCGCCGGGGAGCTGTTTTTT.

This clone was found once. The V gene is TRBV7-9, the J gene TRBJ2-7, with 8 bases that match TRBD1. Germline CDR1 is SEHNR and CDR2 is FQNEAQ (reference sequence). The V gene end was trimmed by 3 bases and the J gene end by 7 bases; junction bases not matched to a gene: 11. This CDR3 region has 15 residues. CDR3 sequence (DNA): TGTGCCAGCAGCTTTCAGGGGGCGGGTATGTGGGAGCAGTACTTC. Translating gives CASSFQGAGMWEQYF.

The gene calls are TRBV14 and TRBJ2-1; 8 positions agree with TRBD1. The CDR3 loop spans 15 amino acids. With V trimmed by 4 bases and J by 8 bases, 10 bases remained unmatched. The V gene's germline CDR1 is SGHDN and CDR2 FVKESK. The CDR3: CASSRIEDRDDEQFF. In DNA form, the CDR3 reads TGTGCCAGCAGCCGTATCGAGGACAGGGATGATGAGCAGTTCTTC.

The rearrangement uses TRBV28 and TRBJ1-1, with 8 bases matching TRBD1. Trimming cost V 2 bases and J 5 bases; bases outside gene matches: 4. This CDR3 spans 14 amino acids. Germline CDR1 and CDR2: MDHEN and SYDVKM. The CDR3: CASSLRQGKTEAFF. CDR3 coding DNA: TGTGCCAGCAGTTTAAGACAGGGGAAGACTGAAGCTTTCTTT.